The 8 T cell receptor beta chains below were found in one sample sequenced in a study of CD8+ T cells in alopecia areata (dated by TCRdb to 2017 to 2018). Library creation used the immunoSEQ multiplex PCR assay. RNA was extracted from all samples and reverse transcribed into cDNA as template for TCR sequencing. TCRdb provides this immuneACCESS table in a form limited to in-frame rearrangements. Some clones are lacking; in checked studies, under half of them reflect an unresolved V gene, and why the rest are absent is not known. Present in this sample are 200,000 or so clones, roughly 64% of which were seen just once. The ten largest clones add up to 5.5% to 6% of the sample. The label giving this sample's time point can be read as: 24 weeks on oral tofacitinib. The treatment or condition label of this sample denotes: oral pan-JAK inhibitor, 5-10 mg twice daily. Source: CD4+ T cells sorted from blood, taken at week 24, from a patient treated with tofacitinib. The origin of the receptors is a human donor with alopecia areata.

The chain couples TRBV6-1 to TRBJ2-5; TRBD1 aligns across 7 bases. V shed 6 bases, J shed 2 bases, and the junction held 6 bases outside the gene matches. Germline CDR1 and CDR2: MNHNS and SASEGT. There are 14 residues in the CDR3. This chain's CDR3 is CASSRGRAQETQYF. CDR3 nucleotide sequence: TGTGCCAGCAGCAGGGGGAGAGCTCAAGAGACCCAGTACTTC.

The chain carries TRBV19 and TRBJ2-3; a weak D match, TRBD2 (5 bases). This CDR3 has 17 residues. The germline V gene encodes CDR1 LNHDA and CDR2 SQIVND (reference sequence). V gave up 9 bases and J gave up 0 bases, with 22 bases separating them. CDR3 region: CASALTVASLSTDTQYF. CDR3 DNA sequence: TGTGCCAGCGCACTCACTGTGGCTAGCTTAAGCACAGATACGCAGTATTTT.

The chain combines TRBV2 with TRBJ2-7; D perhaps matches TRBD1 (6 bases). Trimming removed 6 bases from V and 4 bases from J, with 10 bases in between. CDR3 size: 12 residues. Germline V CDR1 and CDR2: SNHLY, FYNNEI. The CDR3 DNA reads TGTGCCAGCAGACAGGACAGTTACGAGCAGTACTTC. This sequence encodes CASRQDSYEQYF.

This sequence joins TRBV7-6 and TRBJ2-5, with TRBD1 as a possible D gene (5 bases). Trimming stripped 5 bases from V and 5 bases from J, with 15 bases between. Germline CDR1 is SGHVS and CDR2 is FNYEAQ. The CDR3 extends over 14 amino acids. In nucleotides, the CDR3 is TGTGCCAGCAGCCCCCCAGGGTTGTCGGAGACCCAGTACTTC. Translation: CASSPPGLSETQYF.

This clone was picked up a small number of times. The CDR3 DNA sequence: TGTGCCAGCAGTGAATCAGGCTCTAGCTACGAGCAGTACTTC. It encodes CASSESGSSYEQYF. The chain couples TRBV2 to TRBJ2-7, with unresolved D. V was cut by 2 bases and J by 3 bases, with 11 bases left in between. Germline lookup yields CDR1 SNHLY and CDR2 FYNNEI. The CDR3 is 14 amino acids. Using reference TRBV2 and TRBJ2-7 for the parts outside the CDR3, the full variable domain is EPEVTQTPSHQVTQMGQEVILRCVPISNHLYFYWYRQILGQKVEFLVSFYNNEISEKSEIFDDQFSVERPDGSNFTLKIRSTKLEDSAMYFCASSESGSSYEQYFGPGTRLTVT.

The V gene is TRBV9, the J gene TRBJ1-1; D may be TRBD1 (6 bases). CDR1 and CDR2 from the germline V gene are SGDLS and YYNGEE. The V end lost 4 bases, the J end lost 3 bases, and 13 bases lay between the germline ends. The CDR3 spans 14 residues. CDR3 region: CASSIGQRHTEAFF. CDR3 nucleotides: TGTGCCAGCAGCATCGGACAGAGACACACTGAAGCTTTCTTT. Using reference TRBV9 and TRBJ1-1 for the parts outside the CDR3, the full variable domain is DSGVTQTPKHLITATGQRVTLRCSPRSGDLSVYWYQQSLDQGLQFLIQYYNGEERAKGNILERFSAQQFPDLHSELNLSSLELGDSALYFCASSIGQRHTEAFFGQGTRLTVV.

The V and J genes are TRBV6-5 and TRBJ1-1; maybe TRBD1 (5 bases). The germline CDR1 and CDR2 sequences are MNHEY and SVGAGI. V gave up 6 bases and J gave up 10 bases, with 18 bases separating them. The CDR3 runs to 13 residues. The CDR3 spells CASSPTGTFGAFF. The CDR3 nucleotides are TGTGCCAGCAGCCCTACGGGGACCTTCGGAGCTTTCTTT.

The J gene is TRBJ2-5, the V gene TRBV7-2; a possible D gene is TRBD1 (6 bases). This CDR3 region has 14 residues. V shed 1 base and J shed 6 bases, with 12 bases lying between them. Germline V CDR1 and CDR2: SGHTA, FQGNSA. The CDR3 DNA follows: TGTGCCAGCAGCTTAGGGCGGCAGGGGCAGACCCAGTACTTC. Amino acids: CASSLGRQGQTQYF.